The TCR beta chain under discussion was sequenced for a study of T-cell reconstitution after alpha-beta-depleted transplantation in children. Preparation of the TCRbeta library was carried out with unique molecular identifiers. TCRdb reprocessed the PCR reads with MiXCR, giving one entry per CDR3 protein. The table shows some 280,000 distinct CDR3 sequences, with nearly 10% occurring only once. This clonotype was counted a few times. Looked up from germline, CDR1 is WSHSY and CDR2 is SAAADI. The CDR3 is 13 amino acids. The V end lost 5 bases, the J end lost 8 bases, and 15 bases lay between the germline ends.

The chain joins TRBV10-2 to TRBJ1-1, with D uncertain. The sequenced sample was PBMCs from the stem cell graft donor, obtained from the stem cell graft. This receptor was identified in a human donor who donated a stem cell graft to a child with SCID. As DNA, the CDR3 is TGCGCCAGCAGTTCCACCTATTTGGGGGAAGCTTTCTTT. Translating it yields CASSSTYLGEAFF.